A selection of T cell receptor beta chains follows, all from one sample in a study of blood T cell dynamics during melanoma immunotherapy. This table comes from immunoSEQ multiplex PCR, and its TCRdb copy is limited to in-frame clones, with some not included. The profile shows 20,000 to 25,000 clones, roughly 90% of them singletons. The specimen was blood, collected from a patient treated with checkpoint blockade. The source is a human donor with melanoma. CDR3s include the opening cysteine and the closing phenylalanine or tryptophan. The order of the fields is D gene, J gene, V gene, clone size, CDR3 DNA, CDR3 protein. A D gene is named only where the DNA matches it firmly. Clone size is shown for a subset of rows, as once, few, many or a class of expanded clone.

TRBD2	TRBJ2-1	TRBV7-3	few	TGTGCCAGCAGCTTAACTTCGACTAGCGGGTACAATGAGCAGTTCTTC	CASSLTSTSGYNEQFF
NA	TRBJ1-6	TRBV5-4	NA	TGTGCCAGCAGCTTGGGCAGGGCCTATAATTCACCCCTCCACTTT	CASSLGRAYNSPLHF
TRBD2	TRBJ2-2	TRBV13	once	TGTGCCAGTACCGGGACGCAGGGACTAGCGGTCCCGGGCGGGGAGCTGTTTTTT	CASTGTQGLAVPGGELFF
NA	TRBJ2-7	TRBV21-1	NA	TGTGCCAGCAGCAGACCCCAGCGGGAGGGCCTCCACGAGCAGTACTTC	CASSRPQREGLHEQYF
NA	TRBJ2-7	TRBV6-6	NA	TGTGCCAGCAGTTACGGGGGGGCGTCCTACGAGCAGTACTTC	CASSYGGASYEQYF
NA	TRBJ1-3	TRBV6-1	NA	TGTGCCAGCAGGAAACCGGGATCAGCCACCATATATTTT	CASRKPGSATIYF
NA	TRBJ2-4	TRBV6-1	NA	TGTGCCAGCAGTGAGGTTTTCAGGGAGAGCAAAAACATTCAGTACTTC	CASSEVFRESKNIQYF
NA	TRBJ1-2	TRBV6-4	NA	TGTGCCAGCAGTGACAACGGAAACTATGGCTACACCTTC	CASSDNGNYGYTF
TRBD1	TRBJ1-2	TRBV19	NA	TGTGCCAGTAGTATTCAAAGGGACAGGGGGGGTTCTAACTATGGCTACACCTTC	CASSIQRDRGGSNYGYTF
NA	TRBJ2-5	TRBV5-1	NA	TGCGCCAGCAGCTCGGGCCAGGGAGGAGAGACCCAGTACTTC	CASSSGQGGETQYF
TRBD1	TRBJ1-2	TRBV6-6	NA	TGTGCCAGCAGTTATGAAGGGTTCCTTACAGGGGACGGCTACACCTTC	CASSYEGFLTGDGYTF
TRBD1	TRBJ2-5	TRBV5-1	once	TGCGCCAGCGGATACTACAGGGGGGAGACCCAGTACTTC	CASGYYRGETQYF
NA	TRBJ2-3	TRBV10-2	NA	TGCGCCAGCAGTGAAAGCAGCGGCGGGGATACGCAGTATTTT	CASSESSGGDTQYF
NA	TRBJ2-3	TRBV7-3	NA	TGTGCCAGCAGCTTAATGGGGTCGTTGGGCGAGGATACGCAGTATTTT	CASSLMGSLGEDTQYF
TRBD1	TRBJ1-1	TRBV28	once	TGTGCCAGCAGTTTAAACAGGGGGCCGACTTTCTTT	CASSLNRGPTFF
NA	TRBJ2-1	TRBV10-2	once	TGCGCCACCAAGCCCCTCGTTGATGAGCAGTTCTTC	CATKPLVDEQFF
NA	TRBJ1-3	TRBV9	NA	TGTGCCAGCAGCGTAACAGGGATTACATCTGGAAACACCATATATTTT	CASSVTGITSGNTIYF
NA	TRBJ2-1	TRBV30	NA	TGTGCCTGGAGTGCCAACAATGAGCAGTTCTTC	CAWSANNEQFF
NA	TRBJ1-2	TRBV25-1	NA	TGTGCCAGCAGTGATGGGATAAGGAGCTACACCTTC	CASSDGIRSYTF
TRBD1	TRBJ1-5	TRBV19	NA	TGTGCCAGTAGTTCACCAGGGGGAAATCAGCCCCAGCATTTT	CASSSPGGNQPQHF
TRBD1	TRBJ2-7	TRBV30	NA	TGTGCCTCGGCAGGGGGCGCCTGGGACGAGCAGTACTTC	CASAGGAWDEQYF